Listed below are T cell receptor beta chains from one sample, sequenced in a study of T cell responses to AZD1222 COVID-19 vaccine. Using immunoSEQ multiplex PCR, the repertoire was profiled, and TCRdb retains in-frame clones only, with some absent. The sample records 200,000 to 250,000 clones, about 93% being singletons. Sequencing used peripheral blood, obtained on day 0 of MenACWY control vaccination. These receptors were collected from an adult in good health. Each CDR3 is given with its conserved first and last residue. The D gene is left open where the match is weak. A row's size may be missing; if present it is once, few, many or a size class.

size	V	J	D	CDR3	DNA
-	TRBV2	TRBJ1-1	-	CASNAWANTEAFF	TGTGCCAGCAATGCGTGGGCGAACACTGAAGCTTTCTTT
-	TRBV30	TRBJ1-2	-	CAWSRHTGVGDGYTF	TGTGCCTGGAGCCGACATACAGGAGTCGGAGATGGCTACACCTTC
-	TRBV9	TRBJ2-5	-	CASSVVDQAGAAQYF	TGTGCCAGCAGCGTAGTCGACCAGGCCGGAGCGGCCCAGTACTTC
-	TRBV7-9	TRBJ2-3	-	CASSPRVGYTDTQYF	TGTGCCAGCAGCCCCAGGGTGGGCTACACAGATACGCAGTATTTT
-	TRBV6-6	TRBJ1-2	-	CASTFTAGHNGYGYTF	TGTGCCAGCACCTTTACGGCTGGACACAACGGCTATGGCTACACCTTC
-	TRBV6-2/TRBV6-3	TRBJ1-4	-	CASSYEAQGNEKLFF	TGTGCCAGCAGTTACGAGGCCCAAGGGAATGAAAAACTGTTTTTT
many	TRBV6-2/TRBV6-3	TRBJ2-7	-	CASSYSAGDQYF	TGTGCCAGCAGTTACTCGGCCGGGGACCAGTACTTC
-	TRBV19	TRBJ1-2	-	CASSNGHYGYTF	TGTGCCAGTAGTAACGGACATTATGGCTACACCTTC
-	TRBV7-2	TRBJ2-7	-	CASSYLPSYEQYF	TGTGCCAGCAGCTACCTACCGAGCTACGAGCAGTACTTC
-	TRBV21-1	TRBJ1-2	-	CASSKGGNYGYTF	TGTGCCAGCAGCAAAGGGGGTAACTATGGCTACACCTTC
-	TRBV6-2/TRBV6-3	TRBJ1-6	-	CASSYRSSYNSPLHF	TGTGCCAGCAGTTACAGGAGCTCCTATAATTCACCCCTCCACTTT
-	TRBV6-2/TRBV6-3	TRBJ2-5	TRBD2	CASSYPGLAGPQETQYF	TGTGCCAGCAGTTACCCGGGACTAGCGGGGCCTCAAGAGACCCAGTACTTC
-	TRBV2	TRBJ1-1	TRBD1	CASTTDRGRTEAFF	TGTGCCAGCACCACGGACAGGGGGCGAACTGAAGCTTTCTTT
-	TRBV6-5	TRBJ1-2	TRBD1	CASSYNRGPNGYTF	TGTGCCAGCAGTTATAACAGGGGTCCCAATGGCTACACCTTC
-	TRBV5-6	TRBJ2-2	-	CASSLSVAGELFF	TGTGCCAGCAGCCTGAGTGTAGCCGGGGAGCTGTTTTTT
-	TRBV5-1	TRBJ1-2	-	CASSFQGRESYGYTF	TGCGCCAGCAGCTTCCAGGGTAGGGAGAGCTATGGCTACACCTTC
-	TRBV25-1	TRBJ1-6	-	CASSESGIRGSPLHF	TGTGCCAGCAGTGAATCGGGCATCAGAGGATCACCCCTCCACTTT
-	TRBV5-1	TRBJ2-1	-	CASSLENEQFF	TGCGCCAGCAGCTTGGAGAATGAGCAGTTCTTC
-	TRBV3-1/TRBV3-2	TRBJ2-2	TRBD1	CASSPTGGGTGELFF	TGTGCCAGCAGCCCCACAGGGGGCGGTACCGGGGAGCTGTTTTTT
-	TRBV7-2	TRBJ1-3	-	CASSLKGDKNTIYF	TGTGCCAGCAGCTTAAAAGGAGACAAGAACACCATATATTTT
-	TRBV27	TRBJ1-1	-	CASLKLGGSEAFF	TGTGCCAGCCTAAAACTCGGGGGATCTGAAGCTTTCTTT
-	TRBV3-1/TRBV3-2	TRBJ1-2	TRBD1	CASSQLTGGPGYTF	TGTGCCAGCAGCCAGTTAACAGGGGGCCCAGGCTACACCTTC
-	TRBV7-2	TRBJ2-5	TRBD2	CASSTGLAGEETQYF	TGTGCCAGCAGCACGGGACTAGCGGGGGAAGAGACCCAGTACTTC
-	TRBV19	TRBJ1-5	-	CASSDRNSNQPQHF	TGTGCCAGTAGTGACAGGAATAGCAATCAGCCCCAGCATTTT
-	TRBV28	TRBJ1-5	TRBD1	CASSTDRAEKYSNQPQHF	TGTGCCAGCAGTACAGACAGGGCCGAAAAATATAGCAATCAGCCCCAGCATTTT
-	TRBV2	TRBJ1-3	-	CASSTDGNTIYF	TGTGCCAGCAGCACGGATGGAAACACCATATATTTT
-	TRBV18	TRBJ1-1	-	CASSPQGTNTEAFF	TGTGCCAGCTCACCACAGGGTACGAACACTGAAGCTTTCTTT
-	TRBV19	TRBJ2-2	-	CASSIRTGELFF	TGTGCCAGTAGTATCCGCACCGGGGAGCTGTTTTTT
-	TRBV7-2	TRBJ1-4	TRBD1	CASSFGGQGGEKLFF	TGTGCCAGCAGCTTTGGGGGACAGGGGGGTGAAAAACTGTTTTTT
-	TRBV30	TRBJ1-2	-	CAWTQGHNYGYTF	TGTGCCTGGACCCAAGGACATAACTATGGCTACACCTTC
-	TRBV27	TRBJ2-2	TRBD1	CASRRTGGNGELFF	TGTGCCAGCAGGCGGACAGGGGGCAACGGGGAGCTGTTTTTT
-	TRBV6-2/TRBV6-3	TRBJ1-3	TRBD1	CASSDRGLSGNTIYF	TGTGCCAGCAGCGACAGGGGGCTGTCTGGAAACACCATATATTTT
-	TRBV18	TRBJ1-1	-	CASSDRPNTEAFF	TGTGCCAGCTCAGACAGGCCGAACACTGAAGCTTTCTTT
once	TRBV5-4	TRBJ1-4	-	CASSLAGRNEKLFF	TGTGCCAGCAGCTTGGCCGGAAGGAATGAAAAACTGTTTTTT
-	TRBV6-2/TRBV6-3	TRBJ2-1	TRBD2	CASSYPWASGGPIYNEQFF	TGTGCCAGCAGTTATCCGTGGGCTAGCGGGGGGCCAATATACAATGAGCAGTTCTTC
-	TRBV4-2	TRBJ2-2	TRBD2	CASSPRTSGTGELFF	TGTGCCAGCAGCCCACGGACTAGCGGGACCGGGGAGCTGTTTTTT